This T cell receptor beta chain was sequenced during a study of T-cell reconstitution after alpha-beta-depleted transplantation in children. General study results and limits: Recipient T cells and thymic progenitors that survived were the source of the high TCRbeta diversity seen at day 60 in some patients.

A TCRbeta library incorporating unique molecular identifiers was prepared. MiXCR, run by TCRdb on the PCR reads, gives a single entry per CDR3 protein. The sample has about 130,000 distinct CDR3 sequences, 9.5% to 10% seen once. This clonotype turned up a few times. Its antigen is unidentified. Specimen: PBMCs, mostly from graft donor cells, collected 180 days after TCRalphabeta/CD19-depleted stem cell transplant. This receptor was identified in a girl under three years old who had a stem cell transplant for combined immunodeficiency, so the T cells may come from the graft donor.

CDR3 loop: CASSLAGGEETQYF. CDR3 sequence (DNA): TGTGCCAGCAGCTTGGCCGGAGGGGAGGAGACCCAGTACTTC. The chain uses TRBV5-6 and TRBJ2-5, with D possibly matching TRBD2 (6 bases). This CDR3 has 14 residues. Germline V gives CDR1 SGHDT, CDR2 YYEEEE. V lost 0 bases to trimming and J lost 5 bases, with 11 bases between them.